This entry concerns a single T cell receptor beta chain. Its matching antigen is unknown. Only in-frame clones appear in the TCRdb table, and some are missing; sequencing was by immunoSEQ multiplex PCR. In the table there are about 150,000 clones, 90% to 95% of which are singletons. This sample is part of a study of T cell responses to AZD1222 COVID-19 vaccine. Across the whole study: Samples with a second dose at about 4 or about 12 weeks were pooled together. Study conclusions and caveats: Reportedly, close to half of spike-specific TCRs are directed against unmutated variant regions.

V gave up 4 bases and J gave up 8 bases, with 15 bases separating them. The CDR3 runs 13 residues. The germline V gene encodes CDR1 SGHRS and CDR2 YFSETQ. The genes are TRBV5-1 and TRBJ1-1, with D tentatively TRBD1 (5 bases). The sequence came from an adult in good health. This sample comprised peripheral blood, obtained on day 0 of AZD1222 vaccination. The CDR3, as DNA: TGCGCCAGCAGCAAACCGGACGGGACGGAAGCTTTCTTT. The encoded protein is CASSKPDGTEAFF.